The 6 T cell receptor beta chains reported below all come from one sample, sequenced in a study of shared clonotypes between healthy human individuals. Clones were read by immunoSEQ multiplex PCR, and TCRdb kept only the in-frame ones, dropping some. The sample has around 1.1 million clones, around three quarters seen once. Sequencing input: memory CD4+ T cells from PBMCs. As for subset: CD45RA-negative fraction. These receptors were obtained from a young man in good health. Some clones in this sample may be carry-over from other donors' samples.

This rearrangement joins TRBV5-1 to TRBJ2-3; 9 nucleotides agree with TRBD1. Germline CDR1 and CDR2: SGHRS and YFSETQ. V shed 2 bases, J shed 3 bases, and the junction held 7 bases outside the gene matches. CDR3 length equals 16 residues. CDR3 DNA sequence: TGCGCCAGCAGCTTTCTAGGACAGGGGAATACAGATACGCAGTATTTT. Amino acid sequence: CASSFLGQGNTDTQYF.

The chain employs TRBV6-6 and TRBJ1-3; 10 bases are a match to TRBD1. Germline V CDR1 and CDR2: MNHNY, SVGAGI (reference sequence). This CDR3 contains 16 residues. The trim removed 1 base at V and 9 bases at J, leaving 9 bases unmatched. The CDR3 is CASSYWPGQGFGTIYF. The DNA of the CDR3 is TGTGCCAGCAGTTACTGGCCGGGACAGGGGTTCGGCACCATATATTTT.

This chain links TRBV10-3 with TRBJ2-4, with D perhaps being TRBD1 or TRBD2 (5 bases each). Germline-derived CDR1 and CDR2 are ENHRY and SYGVKD. This CDR3 comprises 13 residues. The V gene lost 3 bases and the J gene lost 4 bases, with 7 bases spanning the gap. Written as DNA, the CDR3 is TGTGCCATCAGTGACAGGGAGAAAAACATTCAGTACTTC. It translates to CAISDREKNIQYF.

V usage is TRBV29-1 and J usage is TRBJ2-7; TRBD2 might be the D (6 bases). V lost 3 bases, J lost 2 bases, and 11 bases lay in between. Germline V lookup: CDR1 SQVTM, CDR2 ANQGSEA. The length of the CDR3 is 13 residues. DNA for the CDR3: TGCAGCGTTGAGAGTGGGACTCCCTACGAGCAGTACTTC. Translating gives CSVESGTPYEQYF.

The V gene is TRBV5-6, the J gene TRBJ2-5; 10 bases line up with TRBD2. The CDR3 has 14 amino acids. Unmatched junction bases numbered 4, after V lost 4 bases and J lost 4 bases. CDR1 and CDR2 (germline): SGHDT, YYEEEE. The DNA for the CDR3 is TGTGCCAGCAGCCTGGGACTAGCGAGAGAGACCCAGTACTTC. Translated, it gives CASSLGLARETQYF.

To note about this clone: A much larger clone lies one base from this, so it may be a read error. V is TRBV10-3 and J is TRBJ2-5, with 7 positions matching TRBD2. Germline V gives CDR1 ENHRY, CDR2 SYGVKD. The ends lost 3 bases at V and 7 bases at J; junction bases unmatched: 14. The CDR3 runs to 16 residues. CDR3 bases: TGTGCCATCAGTGAACCAAGAACCTGGGTAGCGGGGACCCAGTACTTC. Amino acids: CAISEPRTWVAGTQYF.